This paragraph covers one T cell receptor beta chain sequence. Its antigen is undetermined. These data belong to a study of OX40 agonist ivuxolimab in advanced cancers. Study in general: The study treated patients with ivuxolimab, an agonistic anti-OX40 (CD134) antibody. General study results and limits: Relative to CD4+, CD8+ T cells held more expanded clones on average.

The germline V gene encodes CDR1 SGHDT and CDR2 YYEEEE. The CDR3 is 14 residues long. Between the trimmed V and J ends, which lost 4 bases and 6 bases, there was a span of 17 bases. Some clones are missing from TCRdb's copy, which holds only in-frame ones; the method was immunoSEQ multiplex PCR. There are roughly 70,000 clones in the sample; about 86% occur only once, and 0.6% to 0.8% lies in the top ten. The sequencing here drew on CD4+ or CD8+ T cells sorted from blood, taken in a trial of the OX40 agonist ivuxolimab. The V gene is TRBV5-6, the J gene TRBJ2-7; D perhaps matches TRBD2 (5 bases). The receptor was isolated from an adult with an advanced solid tumor such as melanoma, head and neck, liver or kidney cancer. As DNA, the CDR3 is TGTGCCAGCAGCACGTGGGCAGCGGTGCGCGAGCAGTACTTC. Protein sequence: CASSTWAAVREQYF.